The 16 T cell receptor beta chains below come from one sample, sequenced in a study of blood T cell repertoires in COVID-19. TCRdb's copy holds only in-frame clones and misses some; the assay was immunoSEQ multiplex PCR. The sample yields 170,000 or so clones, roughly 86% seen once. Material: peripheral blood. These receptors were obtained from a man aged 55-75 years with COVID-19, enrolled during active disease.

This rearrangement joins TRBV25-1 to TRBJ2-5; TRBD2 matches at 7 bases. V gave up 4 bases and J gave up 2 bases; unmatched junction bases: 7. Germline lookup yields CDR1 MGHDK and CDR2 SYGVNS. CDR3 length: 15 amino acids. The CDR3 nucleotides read TGTGCCAGCAGTGGGTTAGCGGGCTCACAAGAGACCCAGTACTTC. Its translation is CASSGLAGSQETQYF.

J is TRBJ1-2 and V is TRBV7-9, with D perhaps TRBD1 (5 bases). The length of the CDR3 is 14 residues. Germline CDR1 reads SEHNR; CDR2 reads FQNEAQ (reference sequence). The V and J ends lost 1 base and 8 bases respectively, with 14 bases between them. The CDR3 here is CASSLGVGGEGYTF. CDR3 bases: TGTGCCAGCAGCTTAGGTGTTGGAGGGGAGGGCTACACCTTC.

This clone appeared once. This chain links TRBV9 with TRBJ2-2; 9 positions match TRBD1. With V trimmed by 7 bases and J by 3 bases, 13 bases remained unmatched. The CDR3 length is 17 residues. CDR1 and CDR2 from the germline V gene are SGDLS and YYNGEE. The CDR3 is CASGFSQGALDTGELFF. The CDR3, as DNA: TGTGCCAGCGGTTTCTCACAGGGGGCTTTGGACACCGGGGAGCTGTTTTTT.

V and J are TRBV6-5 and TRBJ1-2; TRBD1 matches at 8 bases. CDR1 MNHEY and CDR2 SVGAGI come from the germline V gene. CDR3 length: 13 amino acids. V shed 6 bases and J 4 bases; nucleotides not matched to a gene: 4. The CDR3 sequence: CASSIRGLYGYTF. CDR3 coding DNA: TGTGCCAGCAGCATCAGGGGGCTCTATGGCTACACCTTC.

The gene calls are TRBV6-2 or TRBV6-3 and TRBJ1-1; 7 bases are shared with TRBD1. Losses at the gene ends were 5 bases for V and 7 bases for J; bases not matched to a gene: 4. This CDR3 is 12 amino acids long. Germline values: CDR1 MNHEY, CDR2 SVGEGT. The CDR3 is CASSPGTVEAFF. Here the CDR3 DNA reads TGTGCCAGCAGTCCCGGGACAGTTGAAGCTTTCTTT.

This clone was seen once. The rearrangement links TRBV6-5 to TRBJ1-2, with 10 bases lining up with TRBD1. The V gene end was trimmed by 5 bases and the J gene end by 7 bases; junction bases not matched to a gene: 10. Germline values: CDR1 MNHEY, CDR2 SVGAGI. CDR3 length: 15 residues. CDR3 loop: CASSQAETGGSGYTF. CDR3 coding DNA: TGTGCCAGCAGTCAGGCGGAGACAGGGGGCTCTGGCTACACCTTC.

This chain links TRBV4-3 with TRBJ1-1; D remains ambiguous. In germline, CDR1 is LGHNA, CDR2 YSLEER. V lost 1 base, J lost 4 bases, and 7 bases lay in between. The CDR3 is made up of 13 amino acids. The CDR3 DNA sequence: TGCGCCAGCAGCCAAGTCCATAGCACTGAAGCTTTCTTT. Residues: CASSQVHSTEAFF.

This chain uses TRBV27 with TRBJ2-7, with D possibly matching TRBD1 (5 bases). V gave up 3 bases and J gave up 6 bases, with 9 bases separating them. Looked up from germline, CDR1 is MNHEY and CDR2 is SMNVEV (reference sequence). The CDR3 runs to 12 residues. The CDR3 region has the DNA TGTGCCAGCAGTTTTCAGGGTGGCGAGCAGTACTTC. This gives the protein CASSFQGGEQYF.

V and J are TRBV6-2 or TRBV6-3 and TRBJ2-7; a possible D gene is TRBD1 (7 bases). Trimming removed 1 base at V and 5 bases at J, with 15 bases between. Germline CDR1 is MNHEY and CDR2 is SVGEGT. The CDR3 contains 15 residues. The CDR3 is CASSYFGRGADEQYF. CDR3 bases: TGTGCCAGCAGTTACTTCGGCAGGGGGGCGGACGAGCAGTACTTC.

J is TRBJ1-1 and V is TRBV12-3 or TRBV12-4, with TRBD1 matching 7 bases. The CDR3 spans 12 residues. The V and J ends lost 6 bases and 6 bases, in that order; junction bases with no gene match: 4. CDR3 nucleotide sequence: TGTGCCAGCAGGACAGGGTTGGCTGAAGCTTTCTTT. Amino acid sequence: CASRTGLAEAFF.

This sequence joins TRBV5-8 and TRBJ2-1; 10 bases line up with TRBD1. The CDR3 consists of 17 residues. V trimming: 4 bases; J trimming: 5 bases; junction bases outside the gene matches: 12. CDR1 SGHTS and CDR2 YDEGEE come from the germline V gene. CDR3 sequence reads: CASSSTTGTGADNEQFF. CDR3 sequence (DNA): TGTGCCAGCAGCAGTACCACCGGGACAGGGGCTGACAATGAGCAGTTCTTC.

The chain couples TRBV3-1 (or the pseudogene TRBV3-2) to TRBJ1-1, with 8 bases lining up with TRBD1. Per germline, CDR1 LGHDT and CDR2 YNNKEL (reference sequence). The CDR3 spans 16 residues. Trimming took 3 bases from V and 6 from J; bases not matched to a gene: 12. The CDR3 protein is CASSHSTRQGFSEAFF. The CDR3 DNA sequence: TGTGCCAGCAGCCATTCCACCCGACAGGGGTTTTCTGAAGCTTTCTTT.

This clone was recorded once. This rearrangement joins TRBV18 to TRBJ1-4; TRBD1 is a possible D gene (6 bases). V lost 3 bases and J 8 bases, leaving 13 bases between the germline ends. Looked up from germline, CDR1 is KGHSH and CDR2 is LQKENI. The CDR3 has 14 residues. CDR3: CASSPSRGREKLFF. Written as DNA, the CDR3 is TGTGCCAGCTCACCGTCCAGGGGCAGGGAAAAACTGTTTTTT.

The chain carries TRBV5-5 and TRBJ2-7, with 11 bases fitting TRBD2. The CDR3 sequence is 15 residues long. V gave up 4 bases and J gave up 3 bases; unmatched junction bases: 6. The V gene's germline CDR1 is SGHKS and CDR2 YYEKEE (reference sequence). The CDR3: CASSLSSGGFYEQYF. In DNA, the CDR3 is TGTGCCAGCAGCCTTTCTAGCGGGGGGTTCTACGAGCAGTACTTC.

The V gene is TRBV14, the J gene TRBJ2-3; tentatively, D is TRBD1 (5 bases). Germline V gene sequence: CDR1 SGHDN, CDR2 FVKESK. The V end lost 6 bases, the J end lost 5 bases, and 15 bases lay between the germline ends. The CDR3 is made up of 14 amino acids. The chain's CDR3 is CASSRLGDVDTQYF. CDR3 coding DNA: TGTGCCAGCAGTCGCCTAGGGGATGTAGATACGCAGTATTTT.

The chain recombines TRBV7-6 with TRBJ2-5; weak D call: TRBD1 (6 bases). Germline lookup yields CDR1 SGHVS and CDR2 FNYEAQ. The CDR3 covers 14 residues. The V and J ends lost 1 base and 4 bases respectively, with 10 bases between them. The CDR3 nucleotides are TGTGCCAGCAGCTTAGTCCAGGGGAGAGAGACCCAGTACTTC. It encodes CASSLVQGRETQYF.